The rows below give T cell receptor beta chains drawn from one sample of a study of T cells in Graves' hyperthyroidism and ophthalmopathy. TCRdb re-called the multiplex PCR reads with MiXCR, one entry per CDR3 protein. The sample has a few hundred thousand distinct CDR3 sequences; 40% to 55% are singletons. The specimen sequenced was peripheral blood or thyroid tissue (not recorded which). The receptor source for this set is a woman aged 18-30 years with Graves' hyperthyroidism. Both conserved end residues are part of each CDR3. The D gene is left open where the match is weak. A row's size may be missing; if present it is once, few, many or a size class.

cdr3_aa cdr3_nt clone_size d_call j_call v_call
CASSQYDHEQYF TGTGCCAGCAGCCAATACGACCACGAGCAGTACTTC many . TRBJ2-7 TRBV3-1
CATSDAGTSGINEQFF TGTGCCACCAGTGACGCCGGGACTAGCGGGATCAATGAGCAGTTCTTC few TRBD2 TRBJ2-1 TRBV24-1
CASSYTETKTTQHF TGTGCCAGCAGTTATACAGAGACAAAGACCACCCAGCATTTT . . TRBJ1-5 TRBV6-6
CSAVDRDAQPQHF TGCAGTGCCGTGGACAGGGACGCTCAGCCCCAGCATTTT . TRBD1 TRBJ1-5 TRBV20-1
CASSLTLRVETQYF TGTGCCAGCAGCTTAACTCTGCGGGTTGAGACCCAGTACTTC many . TRBJ2-5 TRBV7-9
CASSRWDSRSEAFF TGTGCCAGCAGCCGGTGGGATTCACGCAGTGAAGCTTTCTTT . . TRBJ1-1 TRBV7-8
CASSQESGANTGELFF TGTGCCAGCAGCCAAGAGTCCGGGGCGAACACCGGGGAGCTGTTTTTT . . TRBJ2-2 TRBV5-1
CASRGLAADEQYF TGTGCCAGCCGGGGACTAGCGGCGGACGAGCAGTACTTC few TRBD2 TRBJ2-7 TRBV27
CSVRNLYEQYF TGCAGCGTGAGGAACCTTTACGAGCAGTACTTC many . TRBJ2-7 TRBV29-1
CVSRRTSGTYGQYF TGTGTCAGCAGACGGACTAGCGGTACCTACGGGCAGTACTTC . TRBD2 TRBJ2-7 TRBV12-3/TRBV12-4